The rows below give T cell receptor beta chains drawn from one sample of a study of blood T cell repertoires in COVID-19. Sequencing used immunoSEQ multiplex PCR; TCRdb keeps in-frame clones, though not all of them. The table records 410,000 or so clones, more than 80% of them present only once. The sequenced material came from peripheral blood. These receptors came from a woman aged 25 to 39 with active or convalescent COVID-19. CDR3s include the opening cysteine and the closing phenylalanine or tryptophan. Fields, in order: D gene, J gene, V gene, clone size, CDR3 DNA, CDR3 protein. The D gene is left open where the match is weak. Clone size is not always given. Where it is, it says once, few, many or a class for expanded clones.

D gene: .; J gene: TRBJ2-1; V gene: TRBV5-1; clone size: .; CDR3 DNA: TGCGCCAGCAGCTTGGGGGTGGGACTCCAGCAGTTCTTC; CDR3 protein: CASSLGVGLQQFF
D gene: .; J gene: TRBJ1-1; V gene: TRBV19; clone size: .; CDR3 DNA: TGTGCCAGTCGACCAATCGACACAGCGAACACTGAAGCTTTCTTT; CDR3 protein: CASRPIDTANTEAFF
D gene: TRBD1; J gene: TRBJ2-7; V gene: TRBV5-6; clone size: .; CDR3 DNA: TGTGCCAGCAGCTTGGGGCAGGGGGTCACATCCTACGAGCAGTACTTC; CDR3 protein: CASSLGQGVTSYEQYF
D gene: TRBD1; J gene: TRBJ2-7; V gene: TRBV19; clone size: .; CDR3 DNA: TGTGCCAGTAGGGACAGGGAACGCGACGAGCAGTACTTC; CDR3 protein: CASRDRERDEQYF
D gene: .; J gene: TRBJ2-7; V gene: TRBV30; clone size: .; CDR3 DNA: TGTGCCTGGGAACACAGGGCAACCTACGAGCAGTACTTC; CDR3 protein: CAWEHRATYEQYF
D gene: TRBD1; J gene: TRBJ1-2; V gene: TRBV7-9; clone size: .; CDR3 DNA: TGTGCCAGCAGCCCGACAGGGTGGGCGGGTGGCTACACCTTC; CDR3 protein: CASSPTGWAGGYTF
D gene: TRBD1; J gene: TRBJ1-1; V gene: TRBV7-8; clone size: once; CDR3 DNA: TGTGCCAGCAGCTTAGATGGGACAGCTTTCACTGAAGCTTTCTTT; CDR3 protein: CASSLDGTAFTEAFF
D gene: .; J gene: TRBJ1-2; V gene: TRBV7-9; clone size: .; CDR3 DNA: TGTGCCAGCAGCGCCCACAGAGAGCCGGCTTATGGCTACACCTTC; CDR3 protein: CASSAHREPAYGYTF
D gene: TRBD1; J gene: TRBJ1-5; V gene: TRBV7-9; clone size: .; CDR3 DNA: TGTGCCAGCAGCACAGGGGCGAGTCAGCCCCAGCATTTT; CDR3 protein: CASSTGASQPQHF
D gene: TRBD1; J gene: TRBJ1-4; V gene: TRBV4-1; clone size: .; CDR3 DNA: TGCGCCAGCAGTCACAAGGGAAGTGGGACAGGCTATGAAAAACTGTTTTTT; CDR3 protein: CASSHKGSGTGYEKLFF
D gene: .; J gene: TRBJ1-6; V gene: TRBV5-1; clone size: .; CDR3 DNA: TGCGCCAGCAGCCAACGGGGAGGGGATCTTCGAAATTCACCCCTCCACTTT; CDR3 protein: CASSQRGGDLRNSPLHF
D gene: TRBD1; J gene: TRBJ1-5; V gene: TRBV15; clone size: .; CDR3 DNA: TGTGCCACCAGCAGAGATCGAAGACAACAGGGGGAAGATCAGCCCCAGCATTTT; CDR3 protein: CATSRDRRQQGEDQPQHF
D gene: .; J gene: TRBJ1-6; V gene: TRBV7-9; clone size: .; CDR3 DNA: TGTGCCAGCAGCTTCAGGGATTCACCCCTCCACTTT; CDR3 protein: CASSFRDSPLHF
D gene: TRBD1; J gene: TRBJ1-1; V gene: TRBV11-2; clone size: .; CDR3 DNA: TGTGCCAGCAGCTTAGCCCCAGGGGGCACTGAAGCTTTCTTT; CDR3 protein: CASSLAPGGTEAFF
D gene: .; J gene: TRBJ2-2; V gene: TRBV12-3/TRBV12-4; clone size: .; CDR3 DNA: TGTGCCAGCAGTCAAATAGCTACCGGGGAGCTGTTTTTT; CDR3 protein: CASSQIATGELFF
D gene: TRBD1; J gene: TRBJ1-1; V gene: TRBV2; clone size: .; CDR3 DNA: TGTGCCAGCACCGCCGGGACAGAAAACACTGAAGCTTTCTTT; CDR3 protein: CASTAGTENTEAFF
D gene: TRBD2; J gene: TRBJ2-3; V gene: TRBV7-9; clone size: .; CDR3 DNA: TGTGCCAGCAGCCCTACTAGCGGCCGGGTGTTTTTC; CDR3 protein: CASSPTSGRVFF
D gene: .; J gene: TRBJ1-5; V gene: TRBV9; clone size: .; CDR3 DNA: TGTGCCAGCAGCGTAGCCCCGGGAGAGGGCACCCAGCATTTT; CDR3 protein: CASSVAPGEGTQHF
D gene: TRBD1; J gene: TRBJ2-1; V gene: TRBV5-4; clone size: .; CDR3 DNA: TGTGCCAGCAGCGGAGGACAGGGGGCGAGTGAGCAGTTCTTC; CDR3 protein: CASSGGQGASEQFF
D gene: .; J gene: TRBJ2-7; V gene: TRBV10-3; clone size: once; CDR3 DNA: TGTGCCATCAAGCCCGAGAGCTCCTACGAGCAGTACTTC; CDR3 protein: CAIKPESSYEQYF
D gene: .; J gene: TRBJ1-1; V gene: TRBV4-1; clone size: .; CDR3 DNA: TGCGCCAGCAGCCAAGTGTTTCCAGGCGACACTGAAGCTTTCTTT; CDR3 protein: CASSQVFPGDTEAFF
D gene: .; J gene: TRBJ2-2; V gene: TRBV21-1; clone size: .; CDR3 DNA: TGTGCCAGCAGCAAAACAGGGACCGGGGAGCTGTTTTTT; CDR3 protein: CASSKTGTGELFF
D gene: TRBD1; J gene: TRBJ2-1; V gene: TRBV6-5; clone size: .; CDR3 DNA: TGTGCCAGCGGATATCCTAAGGACAGGGGGAATGAGCAGTTCTTC; CDR3 protein: CASGYPKDRGNEQFF
D gene: .; J gene: TRBJ2-5; V gene: TRBV3-1/TRBV3-2; clone size: .; CDR3 DNA: TGTGCCAGCAGCCAAGGGCCGAGGGAGACCCAGTACTTC; CDR3 protein: CASSQGPRETQYF
D gene: .; J gene: TRBJ2-7; V gene: TRBV18; clone size: .; CDR3 DNA: TGTGCCAGCTCACCTTCTAGACTCGTTTTGGAGCAGTACTTC; CDR3 protein: CASSPSRLVLEQYF
D gene: TRBD1; J gene: TRBJ2-1; V gene: TRBV5-1; clone size: .; CDR3 DNA: TGCGCCAGCAGCTTGGACAGGGGGCATGAGCAGTTCTTC; CDR3 protein: CASSLDRGHEQFF
D gene: TRBD1; J gene: TRBJ1-5; V gene: TRBV6-5; clone size: .; CDR3 DNA: TGTGCCAGCAACGAACAGGGGGCTGGGCAGCCCCAGCATTTT; CDR3 protein: CASNEQGAGQPQHF
D gene: TRBD1; J gene: TRBJ1-5; V gene: TRBV12-3/TRBV12-4; clone size: .; CDR3 DNA: TGTGCCAGCAGTTCCACAGGGGGTCAGCCCCAGCATTTT; CDR3 protein: CASSSTGGQPQHF
D gene: .; J gene: TRBJ2-2; V gene: TRBV7-7; clone size: once; CDR3 DNA: TGTGCCAGCAGCACAGCAGAAGCCGGGGAGCTGTTTTTT; CDR3 protein: CASSTAEAGELFF
D gene: .; J gene: TRBJ2-2; V gene: TRBV7-5; clone size: .; CDR3 DNA: TGTGTCAGAAGCTTAGCCCTGGACGGCGGGAGTACCGGGGAGCTGTTTTTT; CDR3 protein: CVRSLALDGGSTGELFF
D gene: .; J gene: TRBJ2-1; V gene: TRBV7-2; clone size: .; CDR3 DNA: TGTGCCAGCAGAAGGGGGGGACCCAACTCCAATGAGCAGTTCTTC; CDR3 protein: CASRRGGPNSNEQFF
D gene: .; J gene: TRBJ2-2; V gene: TRBV21-1; clone size: .; CDR3 DNA: TGTGCCAGCAACAAAATCAAAAGAGCGAACACCGGGGAGCTGTTTTTT; CDR3 protein: CASNKIKRANTGELFF
D gene: TRBD1; J gene: TRBJ1-1; V gene: TRBV5-1; clone size: .; CDR3 DNA: TGCGCCAGCAGCGTGGCCCCGGACAGGTTGAACACTGAAGCTTTCTTT; CDR3 protein: CASSVAPDRLNTEAFF
D gene: .; J gene: TRBJ2-1; V gene: TRBV11-2; clone size: .; CDR3 DNA: TGTGCCAGCAGCTTAACTTTGGGGCTAGCGACCTACAATGAGCAGTTCTTC; CDR3 protein: CASSLTLGLATYNEQFF
D gene: .; J gene: TRBJ1-5; V gene: TRBV4-2; clone size: few; CDR3 DNA: TGTGCCAGCAGCCAAGAGAGGAGGGCCCGGCAGCCCCAGCATTTT; CDR3 protein: CASSQERRARQPQHF
D gene: .; J gene: TRBJ1-1; V gene: TRBV15; clone size: .; CDR3 DNA: TGTGCCACCAGCACCCCGGGGGGGATCGAAGGAGGTTTTACTGAAGCTTTCTTT; CDR3 protein: CATSTPGGIEGGFTEAFF
D gene: .; J gene: TRBJ1-3; V gene: TRBV18; clone size: .; CDR3 DNA: TGTGCCAGCTCCCTACAGGGAATCTCTGGAAACACCATATATTTT; CDR3 protein: CASSLQGISGNTIYF
D gene: .; J gene: TRBJ1-2; V gene: TRBV29-1; clone size: .; CDR3 DNA: TGCAGCGTTCGGGGGAACTATGGCTACACCTTC; CDR3 protein: CSVRGNYGYTF
D gene: .; J gene: TRBJ1-6; V gene: TRBV10-1; clone size: .; CDR3 DNA: TGCGCCAGCAGAGCCGGGACTGCCGATTCACCCCTCCACTTT; CDR3 protein: CASRAGTADSPLHF
D gene: TRBD1; J gene: TRBJ1-1; V gene: TRBV6-6; clone size: .; CDR3 DNA: TGTGCCAGCACCCTTCAGGGGGCCTGGACTGAAGCTTTCTTT; CDR3 protein: CASTLQGAWTEAFF
D gene: .; J gene: TRBJ1-2; V gene: TRBV19; clone size: few; CDR3 DNA: TGTGCCAGTAGTATCTCTCCGGACTATGGCTACACCTTC; CDR3 protein: CASSISPDYGYTF
D gene: .; J gene: TRBJ2-2; V gene: TRBV6-5; clone size: .; CDR3 DNA: TGTGCCAGCAGTTACTTCGGTAACACCGGGGAGCTGTTTTTT; CDR3 protein: CASSYFGNTGELFF
D gene: .; J gene: TRBJ2-7; V gene: TRBV6-6; clone size: .; CDR3 DNA: TGTGCCAGCAAATATAGGGGCCACGAGCAGTACTTC; CDR3 protein: CASKYRGHEQYF
D gene: TRBD1; J gene: TRBJ1-5; V gene: TRBV6-5; clone size: few; CDR3 DNA: TGTGCCAGCAGCTCGGACAGGAGAGATCAGCCCCAGCATTTT; CDR3 protein: CASSSDRRDQPQHF
D gene: .; J gene: TRBJ1-4; V gene: TRBV18; clone size: .; CDR3 DNA: TGTGCCAGCTCACCAAGGACACTGAATGAAAAACTGTTTTTT; CDR3 protein: CASSPRTLNEKLFF
D gene: .; J gene: TRBJ1-5; V gene: TRBV5-5; clone size: .; CDR3 DNA: TGTGCCAGCAGCCCCGGTATCCAGGGCGGTAGCAATCAGCCCCAGCATTTT; CDR3 protein: CASSPGIQGGSNQPQHF
D gene: .; J gene: TRBJ2-1; V gene: TRBV5-1; clone size: .; CDR3 DNA: TGCGCCAGCAGCTTGTGGCTAGCAGAACAGTACAATGAGCAGTTCTTC; CDR3 protein: CASSLWLAEQYNEQFF
D gene: TRBD1; J gene: TRBJ2-3; V gene: TRBV5-4; clone size: .; CDR3 DNA: TGTGCCAGCAGCTGGGGGACAGGGGGTGGCACAGATACGCAGTATTTT; CDR3 protein: CASSWGTGGGTDTQYF
D gene: .; J gene: TRBJ2-6; V gene: TRBV6-4; clone size: .; CDR3 DNA: TGTGCCAGCAGTGACCTACAGGGTTCTGGGGCCAACGTCCTGACTTTC; CDR3 protein: CASSDLQGSGANVLTF
D gene: .; J gene: TRBJ1-5; V gene: TRBV25-1; clone size: .; CDR3 DNA: TGTGCCAGCAGTCTGGAGAGGGACAATCAGCCCCAGCATTTT; CDR3 protein: CASSLERDNQPQHF
D gene: TRBD1; J gene: TRBJ2-3; V gene: TRBV5-8; clone size: once; CDR3 DNA: TGTGCCAGCAAGACCAGGGGGACAGATACGCAGTATTTT; CDR3 protein: CASKTRGTDTQYF
D gene: .; J gene: TRBJ1-4; V gene: TRBV19; clone size: .; CDR3 DNA: TGTGCCACCTCAACAGGCACAACTAATGAAAAACTGTTTTTT; CDR3 protein: CATSTGTTNEKLFF
D gene: .; J gene: TRBJ2-7; V gene: TRBV19; clone size: .; CDR3 DNA: TGTGCCAGTAGCGCAGGGCAAGCTATCTCCTACGAGCAGTACTTC; CDR3 protein: CASSAGQAISYEQYF
D gene: TRBD2; J gene: TRBJ2-1; V gene: TRBV19; clone size: .; CDR3 DNA: TGTGCCAGTAGTATGCGGGGGGGCCCGGACAATGAGCAGTTCTTC; CDR3 protein: CASSMRGGPDNEQFF
D gene: .; J gene: TRBJ2-2; V gene: TRBV6-5; clone size: .; CDR3 DNA: TGTGCCAGCAAGGACTACGTGAACACCGGGGAGCTGTTTTTT; CDR3 protein: CASKDYVNTGELFF